This T cell receptor (beta chain) was identified in a study of siplizumab effects on memory and regulatory T cells. Remarks on this clone: Its specificity is not known.

Around 91,000 TCR templates underwent assay in every sample. Assay: immunoSEQ multiplex PCR; the TCRdb copy retains only in-frame clones and omits some. The table has over 70,000 clones, approximately 95% seen once. Study findings and constraints: Mean Treg-derived proportions of mappable alloreactive CD4+ clones were approximately 69% for siplizumab and less than 35% for controls. The naive T cell population seemed more diverse than memory cells and seemed a major contributor to the alloresponse.

This TCR came from a human donor in good health. Sequencing used CD8+ T cells sorted from blood.

The CDR3 DNA sequence: TGTGCCAGCAGCTTTGGGGCTAGCGGGACAATCAACACAGATACGCAGTATTTT. Translated: CASSFGASGTINTDTQYF. The chain links TRBV7-9 to TRBJ2-3; TRBD2 matches 9 bases. Trimming cost V 3 bases and J 2 bases; bases outside gene matches: 12. The CDR3 spans 18 residues. The germline gives CDR1 SEHNR, CDR2 FQNEAQ (reference sequence).